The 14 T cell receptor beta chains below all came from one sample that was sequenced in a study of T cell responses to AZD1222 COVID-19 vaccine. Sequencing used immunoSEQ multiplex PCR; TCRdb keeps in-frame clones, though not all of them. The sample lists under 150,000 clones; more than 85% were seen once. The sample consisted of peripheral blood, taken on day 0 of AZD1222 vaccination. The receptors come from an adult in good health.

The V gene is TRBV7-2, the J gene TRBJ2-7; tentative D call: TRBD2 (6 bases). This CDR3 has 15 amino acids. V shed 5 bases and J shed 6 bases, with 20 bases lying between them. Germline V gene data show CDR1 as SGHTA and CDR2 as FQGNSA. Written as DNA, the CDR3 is TGTGCCAGCAGCATCATTGGGGCGGGGCCCCCCGAGCAGTACTTC. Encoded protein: CASSIIGAGPPEQYF.

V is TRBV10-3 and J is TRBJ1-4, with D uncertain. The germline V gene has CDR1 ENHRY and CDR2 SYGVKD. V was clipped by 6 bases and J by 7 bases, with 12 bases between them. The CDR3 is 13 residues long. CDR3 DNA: TGTGCCATCAGCAGAGAGGGTAGTGAAAAACTGTTTTTT. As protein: CAISREGSEKLFF.

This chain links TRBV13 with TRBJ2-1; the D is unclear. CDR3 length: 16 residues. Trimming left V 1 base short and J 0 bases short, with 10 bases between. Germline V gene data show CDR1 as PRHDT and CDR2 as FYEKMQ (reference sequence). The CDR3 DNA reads TGTGCCAGCAGCTTAGACGCGGAGAGCTCCTACAATGAGCAGTTCTTC. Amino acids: CASSLDAESSYNEQFF.

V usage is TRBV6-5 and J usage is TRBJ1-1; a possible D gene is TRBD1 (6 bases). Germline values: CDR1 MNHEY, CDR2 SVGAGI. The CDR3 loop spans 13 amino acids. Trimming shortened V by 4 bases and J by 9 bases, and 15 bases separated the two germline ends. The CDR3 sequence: CASSLMGGRQAFF. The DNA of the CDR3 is TGTGCCAGCAGTTTAATGGGGGGCAGACAAGCTTTCTTT.

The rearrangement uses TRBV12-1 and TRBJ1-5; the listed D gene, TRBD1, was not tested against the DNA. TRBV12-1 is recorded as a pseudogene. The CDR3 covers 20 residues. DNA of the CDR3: TGTGCCAGCAGCTTTGCGTGGTGGAACAGGGGGACTTCTAGCAATCAGCCCCAGCATTTT. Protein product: CASSFAWWNRGTSSNQPQHF.

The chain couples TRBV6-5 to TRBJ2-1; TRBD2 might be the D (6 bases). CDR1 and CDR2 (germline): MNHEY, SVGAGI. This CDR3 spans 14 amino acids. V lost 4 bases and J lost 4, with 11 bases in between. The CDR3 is CASSLAGRYNEQFF. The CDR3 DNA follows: TGTGCCAGCAGTTTGGCGGGGAGATACAATGAGCAGTTCTTC.

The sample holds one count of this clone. In nucleotides, the CDR3 is TGTGCCAGTAGTATTGGACCGGTGGGCACCGGGGAGCTGTTTTTT. Translated: CASSIGPVGTGELFF. The chain has TRBV19 and TRBJ2-2, with D unresolved. CDR1 and CDR2 (germline): LNHDA, SQIVND (reference sequence). The V gene lost 3 bases and the J gene lost 4 bases, with 12 bases spanning the gap. This CDR3 region has 15 residues.

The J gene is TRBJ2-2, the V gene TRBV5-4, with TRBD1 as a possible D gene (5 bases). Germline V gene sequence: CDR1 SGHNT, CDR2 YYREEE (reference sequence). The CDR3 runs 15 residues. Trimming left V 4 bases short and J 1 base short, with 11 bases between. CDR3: CASSRFDRNTGELFF. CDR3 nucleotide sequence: TGTGCCAGCAGCCGTTTCGACAGGAACACCGGGGAGCTGTTTTTT.

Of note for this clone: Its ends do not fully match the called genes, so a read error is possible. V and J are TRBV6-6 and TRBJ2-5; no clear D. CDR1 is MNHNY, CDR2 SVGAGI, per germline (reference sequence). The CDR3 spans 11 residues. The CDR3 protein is CASSYQETQYF. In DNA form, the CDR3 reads TGTGCCAGCAGTTACCAGGAGACCCAGTACTTC.

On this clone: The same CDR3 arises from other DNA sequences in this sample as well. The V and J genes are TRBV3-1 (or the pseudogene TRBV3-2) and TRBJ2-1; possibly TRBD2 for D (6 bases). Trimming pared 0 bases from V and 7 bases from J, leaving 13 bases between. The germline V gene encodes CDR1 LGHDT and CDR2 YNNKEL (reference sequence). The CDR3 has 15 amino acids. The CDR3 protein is CASSQDRGGNNEQFF. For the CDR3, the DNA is TGTGCCAGCAGCCAAGACCGTGGAGGGAATAATGAGCAGTTCTTC.

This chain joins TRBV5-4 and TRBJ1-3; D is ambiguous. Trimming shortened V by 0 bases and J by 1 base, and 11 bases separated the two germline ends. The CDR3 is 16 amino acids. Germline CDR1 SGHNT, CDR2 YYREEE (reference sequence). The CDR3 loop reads CASSLDRIGSGNTIYF. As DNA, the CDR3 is TGTGCCAGCAGCTTGGACAGAATAGGGTCTGGAAACACCATATATTTT.

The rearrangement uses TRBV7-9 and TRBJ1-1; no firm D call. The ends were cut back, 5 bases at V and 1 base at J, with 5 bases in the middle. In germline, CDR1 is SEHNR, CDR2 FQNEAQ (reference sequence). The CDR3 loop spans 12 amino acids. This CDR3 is CASSTKNTEAFF. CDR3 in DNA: TGTGCCAGCAGCACGAAGAACACTGAAGCTTTCTTT.

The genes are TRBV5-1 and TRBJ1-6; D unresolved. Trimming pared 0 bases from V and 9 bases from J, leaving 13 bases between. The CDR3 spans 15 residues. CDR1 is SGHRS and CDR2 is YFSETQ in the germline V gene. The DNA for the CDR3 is TGCGCCAGCAGCTTGGAGCGCGGATGGGGTTCACCCCTCCACTTT. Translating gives CASSLERGWGSPLHF.

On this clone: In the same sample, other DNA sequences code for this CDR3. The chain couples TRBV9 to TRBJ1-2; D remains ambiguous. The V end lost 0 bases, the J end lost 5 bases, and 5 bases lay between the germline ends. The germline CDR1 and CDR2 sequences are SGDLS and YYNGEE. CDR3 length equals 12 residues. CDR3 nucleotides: TGTGCCAGCAGCGTAGGGAATTATGGCTACACCTTC. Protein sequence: CASSVGNYGYTF.